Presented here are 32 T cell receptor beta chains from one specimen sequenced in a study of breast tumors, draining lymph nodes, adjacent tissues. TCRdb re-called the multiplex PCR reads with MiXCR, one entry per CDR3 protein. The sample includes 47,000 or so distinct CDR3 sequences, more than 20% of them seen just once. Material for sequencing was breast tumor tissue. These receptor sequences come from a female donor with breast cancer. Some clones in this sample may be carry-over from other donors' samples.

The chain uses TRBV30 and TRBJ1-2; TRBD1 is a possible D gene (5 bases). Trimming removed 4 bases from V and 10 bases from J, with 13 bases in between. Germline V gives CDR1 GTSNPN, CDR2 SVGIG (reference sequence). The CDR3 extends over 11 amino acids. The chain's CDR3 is CAWITGFVYTF. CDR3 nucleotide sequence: TGTGCCTGGATAACAGGCTTCGTCTACACCTTC.

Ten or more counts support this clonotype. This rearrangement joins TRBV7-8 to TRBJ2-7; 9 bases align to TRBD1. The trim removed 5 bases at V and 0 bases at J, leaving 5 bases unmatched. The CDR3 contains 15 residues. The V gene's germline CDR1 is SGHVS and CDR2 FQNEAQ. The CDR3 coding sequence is TGTGCCAGCAGCAAACAGGGGGCCGTCTCCTACGAGCAGTACTTC. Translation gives CASSKQGAVSYEQYF.

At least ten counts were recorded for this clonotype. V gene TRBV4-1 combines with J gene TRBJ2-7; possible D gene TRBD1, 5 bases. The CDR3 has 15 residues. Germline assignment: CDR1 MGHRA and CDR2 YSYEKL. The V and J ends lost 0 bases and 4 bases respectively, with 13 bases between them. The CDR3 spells CASSQDYPGRYEQYF. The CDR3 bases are TGCGCCAGCAGCCAAGATTACCCAGGGCGGTACGAGCAGTACTTC.

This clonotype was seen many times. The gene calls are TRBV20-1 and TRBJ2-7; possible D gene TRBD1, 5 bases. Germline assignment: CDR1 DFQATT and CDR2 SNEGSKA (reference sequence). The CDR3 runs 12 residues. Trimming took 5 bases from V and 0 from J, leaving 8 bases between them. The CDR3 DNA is TGCAGTGCTCCCGACAGCTCCTACGAGCAGTACTTC. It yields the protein CSAPDSSYEQYF.

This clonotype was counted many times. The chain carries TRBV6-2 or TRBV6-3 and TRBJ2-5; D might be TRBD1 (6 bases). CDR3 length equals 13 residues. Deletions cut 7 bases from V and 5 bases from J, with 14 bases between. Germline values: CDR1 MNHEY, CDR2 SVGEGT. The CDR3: CASTNRVEETQYF. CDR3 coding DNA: TGTGCCAGCACGAACAGGGTTGAGGAGACCCAGTACTTC.

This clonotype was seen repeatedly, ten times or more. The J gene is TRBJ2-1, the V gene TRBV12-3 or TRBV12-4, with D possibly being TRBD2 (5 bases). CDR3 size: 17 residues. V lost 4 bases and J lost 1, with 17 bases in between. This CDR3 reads CASSSTGLRGSYNEQFF. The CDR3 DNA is TGTGCCAGCAGTTCTACGGGGTTGAGAGGGTCCTACAATGAGCAGTTCTTC.

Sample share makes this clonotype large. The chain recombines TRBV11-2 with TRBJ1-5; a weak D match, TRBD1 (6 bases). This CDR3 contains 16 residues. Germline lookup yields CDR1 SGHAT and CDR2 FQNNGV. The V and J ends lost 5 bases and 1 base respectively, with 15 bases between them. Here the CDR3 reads CASSQRTTGSNQPQHF. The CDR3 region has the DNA TGTGCCAGCAGCCAGAGGACAACAGGGAGCAATCAGCCCCAGCATTTT. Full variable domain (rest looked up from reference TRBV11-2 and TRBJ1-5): EAGVAQSPRYKIIEKRQSVAFWCNPISGHATLYWYQQILGQGPKLLIQFQNNGVVDDSQLPKDRFSAERLKGVDSTLKIQPAKLEDSAVYLCASSQRTTGSNQPQHFGDGTRLSIL.

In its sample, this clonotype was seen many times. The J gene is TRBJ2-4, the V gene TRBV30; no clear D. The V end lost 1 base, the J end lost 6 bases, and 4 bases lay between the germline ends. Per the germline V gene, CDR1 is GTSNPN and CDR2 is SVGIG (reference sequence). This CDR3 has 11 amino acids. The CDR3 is CAWSAANIQYF. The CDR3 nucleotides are TGTGCCTGGAGTGCGGCAAACATTCAGTACTTC.

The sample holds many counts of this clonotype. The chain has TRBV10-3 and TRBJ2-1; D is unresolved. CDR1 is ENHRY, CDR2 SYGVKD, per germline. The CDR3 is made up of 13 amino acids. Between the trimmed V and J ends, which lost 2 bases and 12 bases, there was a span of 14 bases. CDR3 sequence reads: CAISEDDSHGQFF. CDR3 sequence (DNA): TGTGCCATCAGTGAGGACGACTCGCACGGGCAGTTCTTC.

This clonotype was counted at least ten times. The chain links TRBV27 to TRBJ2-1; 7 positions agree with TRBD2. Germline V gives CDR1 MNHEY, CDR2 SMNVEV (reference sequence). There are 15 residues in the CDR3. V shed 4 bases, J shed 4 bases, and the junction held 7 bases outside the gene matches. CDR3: CASSSRELKYNEQFF. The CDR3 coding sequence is TGTGCCAGCAGTTCGCGGGAGCTAAAATACAATGAGCAGTTCTTC.

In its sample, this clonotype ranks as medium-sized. Here the CDR3 reads CASSLNGQGVFQETQYF. In DNA, the CDR3 is TGTGCCAGCAGCTTAAACGGCCAGGGGGTTTTCCAAGAGACCCAGTACTTC. The chain employs TRBV11-2 and TRBJ2-5; 7 bases agree with TRBD1. With 2 bases clipped from V and 1 base from J, the junction kept 10 bases outside the gene matches. CDR3 length: 17 amino acids. The germline gives CDR1 SGHAT, CDR2 FQNNGV.

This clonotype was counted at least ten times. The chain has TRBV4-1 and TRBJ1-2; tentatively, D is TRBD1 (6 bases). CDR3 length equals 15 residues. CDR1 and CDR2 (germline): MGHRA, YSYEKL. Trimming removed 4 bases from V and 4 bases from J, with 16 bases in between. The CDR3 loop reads CASSLSEGGGYGYTF. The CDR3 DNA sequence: TGCGCCAGCAGCCTCAGCGAGGGGGGAGGCTATGGCTACACCTTC.

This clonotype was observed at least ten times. CDR3 coding DNA: TGCAGTGCTAGAGATCCAGCTAGCGGGGTGGAGACCCAGTACTTC. Amino acid sequence: CSARDPASGVETQYF. The chain recombines TRBV20-1 with TRBJ2-5; 9 bases agree with TRBD2. J gave up 5 bases and V 0 bases, and 7 bases lay outside the gene matches. CDR1 DFQATT and CDR2 SNEGSKA come from the germline V gene (reference sequence). The CDR3 contains 15 residues.

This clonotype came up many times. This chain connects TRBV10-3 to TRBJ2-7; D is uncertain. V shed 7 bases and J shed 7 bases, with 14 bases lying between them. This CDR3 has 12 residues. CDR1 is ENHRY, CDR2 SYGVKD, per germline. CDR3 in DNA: TGTGCCATCACTTCAGGACCCGGGGAGCAGTACTTC. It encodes CAITSGPGEQYF.

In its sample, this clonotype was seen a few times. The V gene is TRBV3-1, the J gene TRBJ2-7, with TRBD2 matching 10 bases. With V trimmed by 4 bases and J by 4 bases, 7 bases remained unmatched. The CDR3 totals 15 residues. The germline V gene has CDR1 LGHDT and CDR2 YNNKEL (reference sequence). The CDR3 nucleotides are TGTGCCAGCAGCCCCAGCGGGGGGGCAATATACGAGCAGTACTTC. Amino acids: CASSPSGGAIYEQYF.

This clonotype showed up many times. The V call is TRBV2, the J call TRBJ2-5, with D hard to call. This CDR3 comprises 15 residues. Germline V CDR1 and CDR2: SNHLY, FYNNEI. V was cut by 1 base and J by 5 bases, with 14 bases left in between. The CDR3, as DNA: TGTGCCAGCAGTGAAGGTTTGGTTGTCGGGGAGACCCAGTACTTC. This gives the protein CASSEGLVVGETQYF.

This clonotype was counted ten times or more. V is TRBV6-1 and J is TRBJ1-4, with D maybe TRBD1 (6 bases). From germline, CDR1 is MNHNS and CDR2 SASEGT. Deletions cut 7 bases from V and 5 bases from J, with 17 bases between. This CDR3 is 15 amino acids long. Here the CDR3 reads CASKNRDRVNEKLFF. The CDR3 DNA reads TGTGCCAGCAAGAACAGGGATCGGGTCAATGAAAAACTGTTTTTT.

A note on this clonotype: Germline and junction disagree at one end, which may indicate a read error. Here the CDR3 reads CASSMAAGQQGTQYF. DNA of the CDR3: TGTGCCAGTAGTATGGCGGCGGGGCAACAAGGGACCCAGTACTTC. The rearrangement uses TRBV19 and TRBJ2-5; perhaps TRBD2 as D (6 bases). The CDR3 spans 15 residues. The germline gives CDR1 LNHDA, CDR2 SQIVND (reference sequence).

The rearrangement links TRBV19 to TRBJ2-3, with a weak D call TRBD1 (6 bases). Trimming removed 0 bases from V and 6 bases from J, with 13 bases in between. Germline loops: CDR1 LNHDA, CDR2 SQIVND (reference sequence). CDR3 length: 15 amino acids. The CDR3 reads CASSIDQGRVDTQYF. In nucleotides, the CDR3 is TGTGCCAGTAGTATAGATCAGGGGCGCGTGGATACGCAGTATTTT.

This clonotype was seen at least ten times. DNA of the CDR3: TGTGCCAGCAGACCCAAGACAGGGTTCGGTCAGCCCCAGCATTTT. Translation: CASRPKTGFGQPQHF. This chain connects TRBV6-6 to TRBJ1-5; 7 positions match TRBD1. V shed 6 bases, J shed 6 bases, and the junction held 11 bases outside the gene matches. This CDR3 is built from 15 residues. Per germline, CDR1 MNHNY and CDR2 SVGAGI (reference sequence).

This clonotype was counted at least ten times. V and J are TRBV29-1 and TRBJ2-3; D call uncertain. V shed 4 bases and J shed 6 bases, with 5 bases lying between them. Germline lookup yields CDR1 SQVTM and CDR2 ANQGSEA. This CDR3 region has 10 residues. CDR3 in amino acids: CSVVPDTQYF. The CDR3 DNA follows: TGCAGCGTTGTTCCGGATACGCAGTATTTT.

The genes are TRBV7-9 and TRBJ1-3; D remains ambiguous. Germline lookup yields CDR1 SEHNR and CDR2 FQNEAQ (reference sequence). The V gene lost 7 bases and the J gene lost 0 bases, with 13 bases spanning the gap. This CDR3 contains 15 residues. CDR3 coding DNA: TGTGCCAGCACCCCGACGGAATACTCTGGAAACACCATATATTTT. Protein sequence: CASTPTEYSGNTIYF.

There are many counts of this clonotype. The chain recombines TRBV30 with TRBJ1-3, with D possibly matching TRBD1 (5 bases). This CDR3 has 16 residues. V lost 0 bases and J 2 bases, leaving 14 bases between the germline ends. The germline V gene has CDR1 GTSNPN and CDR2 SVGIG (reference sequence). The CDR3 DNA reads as TGTGCCTGGAGTGTACGAGCTTGGGGGACTGGAAACACCATATATTTT. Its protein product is CAWSVRAWGTGNTIYF.

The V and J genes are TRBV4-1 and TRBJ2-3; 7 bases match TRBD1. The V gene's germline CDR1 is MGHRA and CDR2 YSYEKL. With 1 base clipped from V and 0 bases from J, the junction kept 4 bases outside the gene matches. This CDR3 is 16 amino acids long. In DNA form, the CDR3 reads TGCGCCAGCAGCCAAGGACAGGGATTTAGCACAGATACGCAGTATTTT. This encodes CASSQGQGFSTDTQYF.

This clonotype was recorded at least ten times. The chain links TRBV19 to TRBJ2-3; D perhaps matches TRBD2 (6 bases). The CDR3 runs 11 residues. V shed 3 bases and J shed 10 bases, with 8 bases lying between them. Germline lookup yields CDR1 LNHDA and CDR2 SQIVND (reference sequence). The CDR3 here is CASSMGEAQYF. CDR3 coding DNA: TGTGCCAGTAGTATGGGGGAGGCGCAGTATTTT.

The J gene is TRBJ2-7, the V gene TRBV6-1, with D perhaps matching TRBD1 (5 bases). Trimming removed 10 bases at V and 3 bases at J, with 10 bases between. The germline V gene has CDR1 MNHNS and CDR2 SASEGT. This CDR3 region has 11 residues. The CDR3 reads CATQGLYEQYF. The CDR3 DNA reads TGTGCCACCCAGGGCCTCTACGAGCAGTACTTC.

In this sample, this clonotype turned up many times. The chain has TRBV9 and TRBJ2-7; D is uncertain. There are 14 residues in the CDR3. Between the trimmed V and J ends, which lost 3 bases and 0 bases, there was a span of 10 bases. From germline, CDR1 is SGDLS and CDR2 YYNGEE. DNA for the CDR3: TGTGCCAGCAGCGAGGGTGAAGGCTCCTACGAGCAGTACTTC. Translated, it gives CASSEGEGSYEQYF.

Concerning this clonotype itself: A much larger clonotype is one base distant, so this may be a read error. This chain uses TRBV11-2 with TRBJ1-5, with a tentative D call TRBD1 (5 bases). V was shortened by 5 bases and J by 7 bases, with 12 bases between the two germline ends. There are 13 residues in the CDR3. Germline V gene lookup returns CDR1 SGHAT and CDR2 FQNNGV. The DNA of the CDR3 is TGTGCCAGCAGCCCCAGCTGGGGCCAGCCCCAGCATTTT. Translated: CASSPSWGQPQHF.

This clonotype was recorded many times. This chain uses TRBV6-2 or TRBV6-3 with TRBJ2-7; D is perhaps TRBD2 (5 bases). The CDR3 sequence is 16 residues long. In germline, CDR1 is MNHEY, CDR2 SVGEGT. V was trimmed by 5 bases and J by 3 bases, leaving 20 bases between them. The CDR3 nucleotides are TGTGCCAGCAGTACCCAGGCGGGCAGGTTTGACTACGAGCAGTACTTC. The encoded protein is CASSTQAGRFDYEQYF.

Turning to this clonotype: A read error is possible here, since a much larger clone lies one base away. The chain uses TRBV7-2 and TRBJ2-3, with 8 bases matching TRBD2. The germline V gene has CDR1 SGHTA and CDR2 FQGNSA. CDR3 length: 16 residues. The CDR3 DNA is TGTGCCAGCAGCCAAGGTGATAGCGGGAAGGTAGATGCGCAGTATTTT. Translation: CASSQGDSGKVDAQYF. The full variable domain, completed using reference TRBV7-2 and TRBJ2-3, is GAGVSQSPSNKVTEKGKDVELRCDPISGHTALYWYRQSLGQGLEFLIYFQGNSAPDKSGLPSDRFSAERTGGSVSTLTIQRTQQEDSAVYLCASSQGDSGKVDAQYFGPGTRLTVL.

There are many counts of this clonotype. The DNA for the CDR3 is TGTGCCAGCTCACCAGCGGGGGGTCACAATGAGCAGTTCTTC. It translates to CASSPAGGHNEQFF. The gene calls are TRBV18 and TRBJ2-1; 8 bases fit TRBD2. Germline V gene sequence: CDR1 KGHSH, CDR2 LQKENI. The CDR3 is 14 amino acids. Trimming removed 2 bases from V and 5 bases from J; junction bases left unmatched: 2.

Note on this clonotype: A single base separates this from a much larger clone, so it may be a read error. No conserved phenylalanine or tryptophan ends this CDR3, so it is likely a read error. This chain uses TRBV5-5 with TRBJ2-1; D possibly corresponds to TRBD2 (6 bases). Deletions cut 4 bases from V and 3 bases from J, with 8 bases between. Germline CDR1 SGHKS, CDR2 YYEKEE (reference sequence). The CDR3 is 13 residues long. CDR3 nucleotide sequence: TGTGCCAGCAGCAGGGACTTCTACAATGAGCAGTTCCTC. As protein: CASSRDFYNEQFL.